This TCR beta chain was found in a study of T cells in narcolepsy. The table lists this clone with a few counts. Its antigen is not identified. The CDR3 runs to 14 residues. Germline CDR1 and CDR2: SGHRS and YFSETQ. Trimming removed 0 bases from V and 5 bases from J, with 11 bases in between. Study findings and constraints: Reportedly, autoreactive clonotypes were serially detected in patients' blood but not controls'. Same-patient CSF and blood CD4+ T cell clonotypes included HCRT-specific and TRIB2-specific autoreactive ones. In some patient and control memory CD4+ samples, autoreactive clones were absent.

Assay: immunoSEQ multiplex PCR; the TCRdb copy retains only in-frame clones and omits some. The table has some 22,000 clones, roughly 85% seen once; the top ten hold 9.5% to 13%. The specimen was memory (CD45RA-) CD4+ T cells from blood. The TCR originated in a human donor in good health. The rearrangement joins TRBV5-1 to TRBJ1-1; tentative D call: TRBD1 (5 bases). This CDR3 reads CASSLAAGGTEAFF. CDR3 bases: TGCGCCAGCAGCTTGGCGGCGGGGGGGACTGAAGCTTTCTTT.